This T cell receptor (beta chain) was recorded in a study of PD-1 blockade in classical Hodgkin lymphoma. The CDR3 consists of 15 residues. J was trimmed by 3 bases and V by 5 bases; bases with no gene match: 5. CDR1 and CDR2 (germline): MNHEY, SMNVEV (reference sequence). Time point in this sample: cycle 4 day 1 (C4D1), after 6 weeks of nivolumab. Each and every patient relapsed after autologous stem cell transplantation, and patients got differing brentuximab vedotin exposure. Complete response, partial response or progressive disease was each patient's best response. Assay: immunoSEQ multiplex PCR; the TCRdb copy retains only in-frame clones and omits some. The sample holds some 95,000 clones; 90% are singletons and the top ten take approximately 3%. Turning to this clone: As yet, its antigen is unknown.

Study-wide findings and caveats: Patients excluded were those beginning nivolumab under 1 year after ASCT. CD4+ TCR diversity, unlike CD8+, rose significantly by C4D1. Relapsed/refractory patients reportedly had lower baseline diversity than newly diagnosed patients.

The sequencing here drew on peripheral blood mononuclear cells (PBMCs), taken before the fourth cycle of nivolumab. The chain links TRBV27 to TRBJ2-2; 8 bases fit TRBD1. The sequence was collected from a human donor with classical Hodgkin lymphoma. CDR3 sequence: CASSKGTGYTGELFF. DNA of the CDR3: TGTGCCAGCAGTAAAGGGACAGGATACACCGGGGAGCTGTTTTTT.